The 2 T cell receptor beta chains below all came from one sample that was sequenced in a study of OX40 agonist ivuxolimab in advanced cancers. The data were produced by immunoSEQ multiplex PCR, yet TCRdb's version contains in-frame clones alone and is incomplete. The profile shows tens of thousands of clones, over 70% of them singletons. Sequencing used CD4+ or CD8+ T cells sorted from blood, obtained in a trial of the OX40 agonist ivuxolimab. The receptors come from an adult with an advanced solid tumor such as melanoma, head and neck, liver or kidney cancer.

The chain employs TRBV30 and TRBJ1-5, with a possible D match to TRBD1 (6 bases). Germline lookup yields CDR1 GTSNPN and CDR2 SVGIG (reference sequence). The length of the CDR3 is 13 residues. Trimming removed 1 base at V and 7 bases at J, with 11 bases between. CDR3 amino acids: CAWSGRGGQPQHF. CDR3 nucleotide sequence: TGTGCCTGGAGTGGGCGGGGGGGCCAGCCCCAGCATTTT.

The V call is TRBV5-1, the J call TRBJ2-1; D is undetermined. The CDR3 runs to 13 residues. CDR1 SGHRS and CDR2 YFSETQ come from the germline V gene. The ends were cut back, 0 bases at V and 8 bases at J, with 9 bases in the middle. CDR3 nucleotides: TGCGCCAGCAGCTTGGAAGCGACCGATGAGCAGTTCTTC. Its translation: CASSLEATDEQFF.